Below, 3 T cell receptor beta chains from the same sample are listed, as sequenced in a study of blood T cell repertoires in COVID-19. TCRdb's copy holds only in-frame clones and misses some; the assay was immunoSEQ multiplex PCR. The sample yields some 310,000 clones, around 87% seen once. Sequenced sample: peripheral blood. The source of these receptors is a man aged 45 to 65 with active or convalescent COVID-19.

The chain uses TRBV5-4 and TRBJ1-6, with D possibly matching TRBD1 (6 bases). This CDR3 comprises 14 residues. Germline-derived CDR1 and CDR2 are SGHNT and YYREEE (reference sequence). The V end lost 7 bases, the J end lost 9 bases, and 17 bases lay between the germline ends. The CDR3 DNA reads TGTGCCAGCTCAAACCAGGGACATGGTTCACCCCTCCACTTT. It specifies CASSNQGHGSPLHF.

Only one count was recorded for this clone. V is TRBV5-4 and J is TRBJ1-2, with D hard to call. Germline V gene sequence: CDR1 SGHNT, CDR2 YYREEE (reference sequence). With 3 bases removed from V and 0 bases from J, the gap between germline ends came to 9 bases. This CDR3 has 14 amino acids. The CDR3 DNA reads as TGTGCCAGCAGCTCCAGGAAAGCTAACTATGGCTACACCTTC. Translation: CASSSRKANYGYTF.

This chain connects TRBV6-5 to TRBJ1-4; perhaps TRBD1 as D (6 bases). The V end lost 7 bases, the J end lost 7 bases, and 10 bases lay between the germline ends. The CDR3 loop spans 12 amino acids. The germline CDR1 and CDR2 sequences are MNHEY and SVGAGI. The chain's CDR3 is CASNKQGEKLFF. For the CDR3, the DNA is TGTGCCAGCAACAAACAGGGTGAAAAACTGTTTTTT.